The next 8 T cell receptor beta chains were all read from a single sample in a study of radiotherapy plus CTLA-4 blockade in lung cancer. TCRdb's copy holds only in-frame clones and misses some; the assay was immunoSEQ multiplex PCR. The table records tens of thousands of clones, 83% of them present only once. The sequencing used peripheral blood, collected from a patient treated with radiotherapy plus ipilimumab. These receptors were collected from a human donor with non-small cell lung cancer who had stable disease on radiotherapy plus ipilimumab.

DNA for the CDR3: TGCGCCAGCAGTCACTCTGGGGCCAACGTCCTGACTTTC. Translating gives CASSHSGANVLTF. This chain links TRBV5-1 with TRBJ2-6; D remains ambiguous. The CDR3 consists of 13 residues. Germline V gene data show CDR1 as SGHRS and CDR2 as YFSETQ. With 5 bases removed from V and 0 bases from J, the gap between germline ends came to 3 bases.

The chain combines TRBV27 with TRBJ1-3; D not resolved. The CDR3 consists of 13 residues. Trimming cost V 3 bases and J 0 bases, with 3 bases left between them. Germline lookup yields CDR1 MNHEY and CDR2 SMNVEV (reference sequence). The CDR3 reads CASSLRSGNTIYF. The CDR3 bases are TGTGCCAGCAGTTTGCGCTCTGGAAACACCATATATTTT.

The V and J genes are TRBV5-4 and TRBJ1-1, with 7 bases matching TRBD1. CDR3 length: 15 amino acids. Germline assignment: CDR1 SGHNT and CDR2 YYREEE (reference sequence). The V segment lost 4 bases and the J segment 5 bases; nucleotides outside the gene matches: 11. The CDR3 nucleotides are TGTGCCAGCAGCAAACCGACAGGGCCAGAAACTGAAGCTTTCTTT. Translated, it gives CASSKPTGPETEAFF.

The chain employs TRBV19 and TRBJ1-5; no definite D call. The CDR3 sequence is 15 residues long. From germline, CDR1 is LNHDA and CDR2 SQIVND (reference sequence). Trimming shortened V by 3 bases and J by 2 bases, and 11 bases separated the two germline ends. The CDR3 here is CASSITARGNQPQHF. The CDR3 coding sequence is TGTGCCAGTAGTATTACGGCACGAGGCAATCAGCCCCAGCATTTT.

The rearrangement uses TRBV19 and TRBJ2-1; 8 bases match TRBD2. Germline CDR1 is LNHDA and CDR2 is SQIVND (reference sequence). V was pared by 6 bases and J by 6 bases, with 16 bases of the junction left unmatched. CDR3 length: 17 amino acids. Written as DNA, the CDR3 is TGTGCCAGTAGCCCCCTTAGGAGCGGGAGTGGTATCAATGAGCAGTTCTTC. Protein sequence: CASSPLRSGSGINEQFF.

The genes are TRBV18 and TRBJ2-2; D is possibly TRBD1 (5 bases). Per germline, CDR1 KGHSH and CDR2 LQKENI. Trimming removed 1 base at V and 4 bases at J, with 19 bases between. CDR3 length: 18 amino acids. Here the CDR3 DNA reads TGTGCCAGCTCACCACAACTCGAGTCAGGGCGAGGCACCGGGGAGCTGTTTTTT. Protein product: CASSPQLESGRGTGELFF.

The J gene is TRBJ2-1, the V gene TRBV15; no firm D call. The V end lost 0 bases, the J end lost 2 bases, and 11 bases lay between the germline ends. The CDR3 covers 16 residues. The V gene's germline CDR1 is LNHNV and CDR2 YYDKDF (reference sequence). In DNA, the CDR3 is TGTGCCACCAGCAGAGATTTGCCCGGAACCTACAATGAGCAGTTCTTC. Its translation: CATSRDLPGTYNEQFF.

J is TRBJ2-1 and V is TRBV9, with D uncertain. V was trimmed by 5 bases and J by 4 bases, leaving 13 bases between them. Germline V gene lookup returns CDR1 SGDLS and CDR2 YYNGEE. The CDR3 has 14 amino acids. The CDR3 nucleotides are TGTGCCAGCAGTGGCCCGCTGGGGTACAATGAGCAGTTCTTC. Its protein product is CASSGPLGYNEQFF.